This TCR beta chain was captured by sequencing in a study of patients and donors after allogeneic stem cell transplantation. The trim removed 0 bases at V and 6 bases at J, leaving 4 bases unmatched. Looked up from germline, CDR1 is LGHDT and CDR2 is YNNKEL (reference sequence). The CDR3 runs to 16 residues. TCRdb re-derived calls from the RT-PCR reads in MiXCR, one entry per CDR3 protein. The table has some 200,000 distinct CDR3 sequences, approximately 41% seen once. J is TRBJ2-2 and V is TRBV3-1; 10 bases align to TRBD2. Sequences were obtained from blood, either unsorted or a sorted T cell fraction (not recorded which). The origin of this receptor is a human donor who was either an allogeneic HSCT recipient or a stem cell or donor lymphocyte infusion donor (not recorded which). It is not recorded whose cells these are; they may come from a transplant donor. The CDR3 nucleotides are TGTGCCAGCAGCCAAGAAGCTAGCGGGAGCGCCGGGGAGCTGTTTTTT. Translation gives CASSQEASGSAGELFF.